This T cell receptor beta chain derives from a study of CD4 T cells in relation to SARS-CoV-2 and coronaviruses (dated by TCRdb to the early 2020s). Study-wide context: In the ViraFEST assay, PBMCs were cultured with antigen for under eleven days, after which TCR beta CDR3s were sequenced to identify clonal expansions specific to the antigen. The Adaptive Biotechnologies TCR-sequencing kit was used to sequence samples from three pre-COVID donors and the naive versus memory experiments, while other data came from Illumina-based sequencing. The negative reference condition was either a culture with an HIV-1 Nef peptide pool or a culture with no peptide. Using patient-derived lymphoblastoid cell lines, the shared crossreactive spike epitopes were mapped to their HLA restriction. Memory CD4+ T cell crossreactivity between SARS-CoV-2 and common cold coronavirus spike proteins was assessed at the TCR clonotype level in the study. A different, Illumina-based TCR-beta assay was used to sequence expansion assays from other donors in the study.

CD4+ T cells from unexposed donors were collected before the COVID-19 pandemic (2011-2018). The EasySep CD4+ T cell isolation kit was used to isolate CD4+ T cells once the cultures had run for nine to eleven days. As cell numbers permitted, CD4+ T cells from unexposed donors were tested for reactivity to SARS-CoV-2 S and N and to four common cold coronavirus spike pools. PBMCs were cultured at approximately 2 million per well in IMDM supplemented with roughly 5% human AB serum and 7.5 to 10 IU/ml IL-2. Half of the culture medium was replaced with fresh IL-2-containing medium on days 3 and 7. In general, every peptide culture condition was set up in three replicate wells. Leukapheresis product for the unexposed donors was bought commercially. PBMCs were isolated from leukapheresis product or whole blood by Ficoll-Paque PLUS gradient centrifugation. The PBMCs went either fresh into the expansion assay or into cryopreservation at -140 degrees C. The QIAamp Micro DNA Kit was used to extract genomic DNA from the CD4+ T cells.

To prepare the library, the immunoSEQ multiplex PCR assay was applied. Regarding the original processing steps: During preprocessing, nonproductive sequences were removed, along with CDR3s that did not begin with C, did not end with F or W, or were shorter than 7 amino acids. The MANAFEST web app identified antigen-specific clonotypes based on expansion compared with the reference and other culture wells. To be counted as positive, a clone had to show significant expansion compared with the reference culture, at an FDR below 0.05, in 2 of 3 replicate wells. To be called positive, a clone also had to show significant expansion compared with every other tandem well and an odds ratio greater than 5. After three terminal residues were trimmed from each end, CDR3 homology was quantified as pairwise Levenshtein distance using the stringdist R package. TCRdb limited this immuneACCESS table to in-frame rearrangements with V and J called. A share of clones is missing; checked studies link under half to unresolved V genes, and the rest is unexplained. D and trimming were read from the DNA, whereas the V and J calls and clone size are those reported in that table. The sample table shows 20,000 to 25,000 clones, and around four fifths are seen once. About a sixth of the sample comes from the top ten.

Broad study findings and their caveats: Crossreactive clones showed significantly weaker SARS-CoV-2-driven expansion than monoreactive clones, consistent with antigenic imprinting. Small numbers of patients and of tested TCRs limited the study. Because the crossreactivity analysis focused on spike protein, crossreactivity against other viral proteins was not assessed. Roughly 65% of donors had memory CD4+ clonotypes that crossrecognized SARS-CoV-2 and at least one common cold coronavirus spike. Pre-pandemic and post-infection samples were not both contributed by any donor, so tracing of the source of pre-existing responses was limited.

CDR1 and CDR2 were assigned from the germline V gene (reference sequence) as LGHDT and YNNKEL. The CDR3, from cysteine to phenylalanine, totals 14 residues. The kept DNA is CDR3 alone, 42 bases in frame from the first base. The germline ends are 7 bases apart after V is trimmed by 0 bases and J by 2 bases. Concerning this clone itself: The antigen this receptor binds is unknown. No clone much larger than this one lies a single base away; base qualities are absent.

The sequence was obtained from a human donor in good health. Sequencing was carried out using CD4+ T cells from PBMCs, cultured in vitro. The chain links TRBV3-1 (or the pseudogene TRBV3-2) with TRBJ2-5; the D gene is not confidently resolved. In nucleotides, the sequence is TGTGCCAGCAGCCAAGAAGGGATACAAGAGACCCAGTACTTC. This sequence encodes CASSQEGIQETQYF.